These 29 T cell receptor beta chains were all obtained from the same sample, sequenced in a study of shared clonotypes between healthy human individuals (dated by TCRdb to 2020 to 2021). The method was the immunoSEQ multiplex PCR assay. TCRdb limited this immuneACCESS table to in-frame rearrangements with V and J called. A share of clones is missing; checked studies link under half to unresolved V genes, and the rest is unexplained. The sample table holds approximately 1,000,000 clones, of which 70% to 80% were seen once. The ten largest account for 0.4% to 0.55% of the sample. The sample taken for sequencing was memory CD4+ T cells from PBMCs. The sample's cell subset or site label is to be understood as: CD45RA-negative fraction. The source is a man between 18 and 29 years old in good health. Some clones in this sample may be carry-over from other donors' samples.

The chain couples TRBV6-4 to TRBJ2-7; the D is unclear. The CDR3 runs to 12 residues. Germline V gene sequence: CDR1 MRHNA, CDR2 SNTAGT. Trimming took 0 bases from V and 5 from J, leaving 5 bases between them. CDR3 DNA: TGTGCCAGCAGTGACTCGGTCCACGAGCAGTACTTC. It encodes CASSDSVHEQYF.

This chain uses TRBV28 with TRBJ1-1; 8 bases map to TRBD1. The length of the CDR3 is 15 residues. Trimming at V came to 6 bases and at J to 1 base, leaving 7 bases not matched to a gene. The V gene's germline CDR1 is MDHEN and CDR2 SYDVKM. CDR3 DNA: TGTGCCAGCAGACCGTGGACAGGGAAGAACACTGAAGCTTTCTTT. Translation: CASRPWTGKNTEAFF.

The chain employs TRBV6-1 and TRBJ2-5, with D possibly being TRBD2 (6 bases). V was shortened by 8 bases and J by 5 bases, with 18 bases between the two germline ends. Germline CDR1 is MNHNS and CDR2 is SASEGT. The CDR3 covers 14 residues. CDR3 region: CASEKAGDWETQYF. DNA for the CDR3: TGTGCCAGCGAGAAAGCGGGTGATTGGGAGACCCAGTACTTC.

This chain joins TRBV7-9 and TRBJ2-7; D assignment may be TRBD1 or TRBD2 (6 bases each). Deletions cut 8 bases from V and 3 bases from J, with 11 bases between. This CDR3 comprises 12 residues. Germline values: CDR1 SEHNR, CDR2 FQNEAQ (reference sequence). This chain's CDR3 is CASGGQNYEQYF. The DNA of the CDR3 is TGTGCCAGCGGGGGGCAGAACTACGAGCAGTACTTC.

Points on this clone: Other DNA sequences in this specimen translate into the identical CDR3. The CDR3 is CASSEGQGAYEQYF. The CDR3 nucleotides read TGCGCCAGCAGCGAGGGACAGGGGGCGTACGAGCAGTACTTC. The J gene is TRBJ2-7, the V gene TRBV5-1, with 12 bases fitting TRBD1. The germline V gene has CDR1 SGHRS and CDR2 YFSETQ. V lost 4 bases and J lost 4; bases outside the gene matches: 3. The CDR3 runs to 14 residues.

The chain links TRBV6-1 to TRBJ1-2, with no clear D. CDR3 length equals 11 residues. V gave up 3 bases and J gave up 6 bases, with 5 bases separating them. Looked up from germline, CDR1 is MNHNS and CDR2 is SASEGT. The CDR3 reads CASSDGHGYTF. CDR3 in DNA: TGTGCCAGCAGTGACGGACATGGCTACACCTTC.

The chain carries TRBV10-3 and TRBJ1-1; D possibly corresponds to TRBD1 (5 bases). CDR1 is ENHRY and CDR2 is SYGVKD in the germline V gene. The CDR3 is made up of 15 amino acids. V shed 3 bases and J shed 3 bases, with 14 bases lying between them. This chain's CDR3 is CAISDSNQGDTEAFF. The DNA of the CDR3 is TGTGCCATCAGTGATTCCAACCAGGGTGACACTGAAGCTTTCTTT.

As DNA, the CDR3 is TGTGCCAGCAGCGCAACAGGGTGGGTCACTGAAGCTTTCTTT. Protein sequence: CASSATGWVTEAFF. The chain employs TRBV6-1 and TRBJ1-1, with D possibly being TRBD1 (6 bases). Trimming took off 6 bases at V and 4 bases at J, with 15 bases between the two ends. Germline V lookup: CDR1 MNHNS, CDR2 SASEGT. The CDR3 is made up of 14 amino acids.

The J gene is TRBJ2-3, the V gene TRBV13; no clear D gene. V gave up 1 base and J gave up 4 bases, with 3 bases separating them. This CDR3 is 12 amino acids long. Germline assignment: CDR1 PRHDT and CDR2 FYEKMQ (reference sequence). The CDR3 region has the DNA TGTGCCAGCAGCTTAGAATCAGATACGCAGTATTTT. It is translated as CASSLESDTQYF.

This clone came up a few times. Within the sample, other DNA sequences also encode this same CDR3. The rearrangement uses TRBV7-9 and TRBJ1-1, with TRBD1 identical over 8 bases. The CDR3 has 14 amino acids. Germline loops: CDR1 SEHNR, CDR2 FQNEAQ (reference sequence). Trimming cost V 4 bases and J 4 bases; bases outside gene matches: 5. CDR3 sequence reads: CASSSGQGPTEAFF. CDR3 nucleotide sequence: TGTGCCAGCAGCTCCGGACAGGGTCCCACTGAAGCTTTCTTT.

As to this clone: This sample also contains other DNA sequences that code for the same CDR3. The gene calls are TRBV4-1 and TRBJ2-5, with D possibly TRBD2 on 6 matching bases. The CDR3 runs to 15 residues. Trimming shortened V by 4 bases and J by 2 bases, and 14 bases separated the two germline ends. CDR1 is MGHRA and CDR2 is YSYEKL in the germline V gene. The CDR3 loop reads CASSRPLGTQETQYF. The CDR3 nucleotides read TGCGCCAGCAGCCGGCCCCTTGGGACTCAAGAGACCCAGTACTTC.

The gene calls are TRBV29-1 and TRBJ2-6, with 11 bases that match TRBD1. Trimming cost V 6 bases and J 4 bases; bases outside gene matches: 8. CDR1 and CDR2 (germline): SQVTM, ANQGSEA. The CDR3 is 16 residues long. CDR3 in amino acids: CSVPGQGAGGANVLTF. Here the CDR3 DNA reads TGCAGCGTCCCAGGACAGGGGGCTGGAGGGGCCAACGTCCTGACTTTC.

V and J are TRBV6-6 and TRBJ1-1; the D is unclear. The CDR3 totals 12 residues. V lost 6 bases to trimming and J lost 3 bases, with 8 bases between them. Germline assignment: CDR1 MNHNY and CDR2 SVGAGI (reference sequence). The CDR3 nucleotides are TGTGCCAGCAGCCGAGGAGACACTGAAGCTTTCTTT. Protein product: CASSRGDTEAFF.

The table lists this clone with a few counts. J is TRBJ2-7 and V is TRBV5-5; TRBD2 matches 7 bases. Trimming at V came to 2 bases and at J to 4 bases, leaving 18 bases not matched to a gene. Germline assignment: CDR1 SGHKS and CDR2 YYEKEE (reference sequence). The CDR3 is 18 amino acids. CDR3 sequence: CASSLLFAAGSEGYEQYF. The CDR3 DNA follows: TGTGCCAGCAGCTTACTTTTTGCAGCGGGAAGCGAAGGGTACGAGCAGTACTTC.

The gene calls are TRBV2 and TRBJ2-1, with TRBD1 matching over 7 bases. Germline CDR1 and CDR2: SNHLY and FYNNEI. The ends lost 4 bases at V and 6 bases at J; junction bases unmatched: 6. This CDR3 has 14 residues. The CDR3 nucleotides read TGTGCCAGCAGTGGAGGGGGCTCCGTCAATGAGCAGTTCTTC. It encodes CASSGGGSVNEQFF.

This clone has only one observation. V is TRBV5-6 and J is TRBJ1-6; TRBD1 might be the D (6 bases). This CDR3 contains 15 residues. V gave up 2 bases and J gave up 9 bases, with 15 bases separating them. Germline CDR1 reads SGHDT; CDR2 reads YYEEEE. The CDR3 DNA reads TGTGCCAGCAGCTTCCGGGCCAGGGGAGGTTCACCCCTCCACTTT. Translating gives CASSFRARGGSPLHF.

This chain links TRBV5-4 with TRBJ2-3; 11 bases are shared with TRBD2. CDR3 length equals 17 residues. Germline trimming cut 0 bases from V and 5 bases from J; bases unmatched to any gene: 8. Germline CDR1 SGHNT, CDR2 YYREEE (reference sequence). CDR3 nucleotide sequence: TGTGCCAGCAGCTTGGTAATAGCGGGAGGGGCCGGAGATACGCAGTATTTT. It translates to CASSLVIAGGAGDTQYF.

The genes are TRBV28 and TRBJ2-1; 8 bases map to TRBD2. The trim removed 6 bases at V and 8 bases at J, leaving 9 bases unmatched. Per germline, CDR1 MDHEN and CDR2 SYDVKM. The CDR3 loop spans 14 amino acids. The CDR3 reads CASSLSGSRHEQFF. CDR3 nucleotides: TGTGCCAGCAGCCTCAGCGGGAGTAGGCATGAGCAGTTCTTC.

The chain recombines TRBV19 with TRBJ2-5; 15 bases agree with TRBD2. From germline, CDR1 is LNHDA and CDR2 SQIVND (reference sequence). After removal of 5 bases from V and 3 bases from J, the junction contained 4 bases not matched to a gene. The CDR3 runs to 16 residues. DNA of the CDR3: TGTGCCAGTAGTTCCCGGACTAGCGGGAGGGAAGAGACCCAGTACTTC. This translates into CASSSRTSGREETQYF. The full variable domain, in which reference TRBV19 and TRBJ2-5 provide the parts outside the CDR3, is DGGITQSPKYLFRKEGQNVTLSCEQNLNHDAMYWYRQDPGQGLRLIYYSQIVNDFQKGDIAEGYSVSREKKESFPLTVTSAQKNPTAFYLCASSSRTSGREETQYFGPGTRLLVL.

The rearrangement links TRBV6-1 to TRBJ2-7, with TRBD1 matching over 8 bases. Germline values: CDR1 MNHNS, CDR2 SASEGT. The CDR3 extends over 14 amino acids. V lost 7 bases and J lost 5; bases outside the gene matches: 10. CDR3 residues: CASKTPGQVDEQYF. The DNA for the CDR3 is TGTGCCAGCAAAACGCCGGGACAGGTAGACGAGCAGTACTTC.

CDR3 residues: CASSDPGAQYF. The DNA for the CDR3 is TGTGCCAGCAGTGATCCTGGGGCCCAGTACTTC. This chain links TRBV25-1 with TRBJ2-5; D is unresolved. Germline assignment: CDR1 MGHDK and CDR2 SYGVNS. Trimming took 3 bases from V and 9 from J, leaving 8 bases between them. The CDR3 sequence is 11 residues long.

This sequence joins TRBV7-9 and TRBJ2-3; a weak D match, TRBD2 (5 bases). V was trimmed by 1 base and J by 11 bases, leaving 13 bases between them. Germline CDR1 reads SEHNR; CDR2 reads FQNEAQ (reference sequence). The CDR3 spans 13 residues. DNA of the CDR3: TGTGCCAGCAGCTTAGTGGTCAACGAGGGGCAGTATTTT. Its protein is CASSLVVNEGQYF.

V and J are TRBV30 and TRBJ2-4; perhaps D is TRBD1 or TRBD2 (5 bases each). V lost 0 bases, J lost 8 bases, and 5 bases lay in between. Germline assignment: CDR1 GTSNPN and CDR2 SVGIG (reference sequence). The CDR3 sequence is 11 residues long. CDR3: CAWSVGDIQYF. In nucleotides, the CDR3 is TGTGCCTGGAGTGTGGGGGACATTCAGTACTTC.

CDR3 sequence reads: CASSPLDSSYEQYF. CDR3 nucleotide sequence: TGTGCCAGCAGCCCATTAGACAGTTCCTACGAGCAGTACTTC. The chain recombines TRBV27 with TRBJ2-7, with a tentative D call TRBD1 (5 bases). The CDR3 runs to 14 residues. Germline CDR1 reads MNHEY; CDR2 reads SMNVEV (reference sequence). V lost 6 bases, J lost 1 base, and 13 bases lay in between.

The chain links TRBV19 to TRBJ1-1; a possible D gene is TRBD1 (6 bases). Germline lookup yields CDR1 LNHDA and CDR2 SQIVND (reference sequence). Trimming removed 4 bases from V and 8 bases from J, with 17 bases in between. The CDR3 runs 14 residues. The DNA for the CDR3 is TGTGCCAGTAGTACCCTCCCTCGGGGGGCCGAAGCTTTCTTT. This codes for CASSTLPRGAEAFF.

This clone was seen a few times. The chain uses TRBV7-3 and TRBJ2-2, with a tentative D call TRBD1 (8 bases). V was shortened by 2 bases and J by 4 bases, with 20 bases between the two germline ends. CDR3 length: 18 amino acids. The V gene's germline CDR1 is SGHTA and CDR2 FQGTGA. The CDR3 spells CASSLGQGGFQSTGELFF. CDR3 coding DNA: TGTGCCAGCAGCTTAGGACAGGGAGGGTTTCAGAGCACCGGGGAGCTGTTTTTT. Full variable domain (remainder filled in from reference TRBV7-3 and TRBJ2-2): GAGVSQTPSNKVTEKGKYVELRCDPISGHTALYWYRQSLGQGPEFLIYFQGTGAADDSGLPNDRFFAVRPEGSVSTLKIQRTERGDSAVYLCASSLGQGGFQSTGELFFGEGSRLTVL.

This sequence joins TRBV5-1 and TRBJ1-2; tentatively, D is TRBD1 (6 bases). Per the germline V gene, CDR1 is SGHRS and CDR2 is YFSETQ. V was trimmed by 2 bases and J by 3 bases, leaving 11 bases between them. The CDR3 is 14 amino acids. CDR3 nucleotides: TGCGCCAGCAGCTTTGCGGGACAAGACTATGGCTACACCTTC. It yields the protein CASSFAGQDYGYTF.

The rearrangement joins TRBV25-1 to TRBJ1-1; D might be TRBD1 (5 bases). V lost 6 bases, J lost 2 bases, and 19 bases lay in between. Germline CDR1 reads MGHDK; CDR2 reads SYGVNS. CDR3 size: 16 residues. The CDR3 DNA is TGTGCCAGCAGACGCATATTGGGGAGGGGCAACACTGAAGCTTTCTTT. The encoded protein is CASRRILGRGNTEAFF.

V usage is TRBV4-1 and J usage is TRBJ2-7; 8 bases align to TRBD1. This CDR3 is 16 amino acids long. The junction had 12 bases not matched to a gene; V was cut back by 3 bases and J by 5 bases. CDR1 and CDR2 (germline): MGHRA, YSYEKL. The CDR3: CASSQHDGRGHDEQYF. DNA of the CDR3: TGCGCCAGCAGCCAGCACGATGGCAGGGGGCATGACGAGCAGTACTTC.